Listed below are T cell receptor beta chains from one sample, sequenced in a study of low-dose radiotherapy and immunotherapy resistance in tumors. TCRdb fed the reads into MiXCR, producing one record per CDR3 protein. The sample consists of tens of thousands of distinct CDR3 sequences, 12% of them appearing once. The sequencing used PBMCs, collected before treatment. The receptors originated from a female donor with ovarian cancer. The CDR3 runs from the conserved cysteine through the conserved F or W. Each record gives: clone size, D gene, V gene, J gene, CDR3 DNA, CDR3 protein. D genes are given only for firm matches. Clone size is not always given. Where it is, it says once, few, many or a class for expanded clones.

many	NA	TRBV20-1	TRBJ2-1	TGCAGTGCTAGCCCCCCTAGCCCACTAGCAGCCTACAATGAGCAGTTCTTC	CSASPPSPLAAYNEQFF
many	NA	TRBV12-3/TRBV12-4	TRBJ2-4	TGTGCCAGCAGGGGTTCGTCGGGCAGGACGGCTCAGTACTTC	CASRGSSGRTAQYF
many	TRBD1	TRBV4-3	TRBJ2-7	TGCGCCAGCAGCCAAGGGGACAGGGTCGCCGAGCAGTACTTC	CASSQGDRVAEQYF
many	TRBD1	TRBV7-9	TRBJ1-1	TGTGCCAGCAGCTTTACAGGGGGCAGGTTCACTGAAGCTTTCTTT	CASSFTGGRFTEAFF
many	NA	TRBV2	TRBJ2-7	TGTGCCAGCACAGGCGGCCAAATCCCCCAGAGCGAGCAGTACTTC	CASTGGQIPQSEQYF
many	NA	TRBV6-2/TRBV6-3	TRBJ2-7	TGTGCCAGCAGTTACGGAGTTCCCCCCTACGAGCAGTACTTC	CASSYGVPPYEQYF
many	NA	TRBV30	TRBJ2-2	TGTGCCTGGACGTCCCCCCACATGTTGGCAGGGAACGGGGAGCTGTTTTTT	CAWTSPHMLAGNGELFF
many	NA	TRBV18	TRBJ2-2	TGTGCCAGCTCACCCCGGACAGACTCGGAGGCCGGGGAGCTGTTTTTT	CASSPRTDSEAGELFF
many	NA	TRBV10-3	TRBJ1-2	TGTGCCATCAGTGGATCCCCGGGTTTGGAAGGCTACACCTTC	CAISGSPGLEGYTF
many	NA	TRBV11-2	TRBJ2-5	TGTGCCAGCAGCACCGGACAGCCCCAAGAGACCCAGTACTTC	CASSTGQPQETQYF
many	NA	TRBV20-1	TRBJ2-7	TGCAGTGCTAGAGAGGGGGCTACCATCTCCTACGAGCAGTACTTC	CSAREGATISYEQYF
NA	TRBD1	TRBV7-6	TRBJ1-6	TGTGCCAGCAGCCCGGGGGACAGCTATAATTCACCCCTCCACTTT	CASSPGDSYNSPLHF
many	NA	TRBV12-3/TRBV12-4	TRBJ1-5	TGTGCCAGCAGTTGGGGGTATAGCAATCAGCCCCAGCATTTT	CASSWGYSNQPQHF
many	NA	TRBV9	TRBJ1-1	TGTGCCAGCAGCGTAGGGGGGGGCGGCACTGAAGCTTTCTTT	CASSVGGGGTEAFF
few	TRBD1	TRBV13	TRBJ2-1	TGTGCCAGCAGTGAGGTCCCCACAGGGGGTGAGCAGTTCTTC	CASSEVPTGGEQFF
many	NA	TRBV20-1	TRBJ2-3	TGCAGTGCCCCGGAGAATACAGATACGCAGTATTTT	CSAPENTDTQYF
many	NA	TRBV24-1	TRBJ1-2	TGTGCCACCAGTTTGGGGGATCGGGGCTACACCTTC	CATSLGDRGYTF
many	TRBD1	TRBV29-1	TRBJ1-1	TGCAGCGTTGATCCGCGACAGGGAACCGAAGCTTTCTTT	CSVDPRQGTEAFF
many	TRBD1	TRBV27	TRBJ1-5	TGTGCCAGCAGTTTCAGGGGGCATCAGCCCCAGCATTTT	CASSFRGHQPQHF
NA	NA	TRBV18	TRBJ2-1	TGTGCCAGCTCATTAACGGGTCCCCTCGGCAATGAGCAGTTCTTC	CASSLTGPLGNEQFF
many	NA	TRBV7-2	TRBJ2-5	TGTGCCAGCAGCTTACAGAGTAAAGCGACCCAGTACTTC	CASSLQSKATQYF
many	NA	TRBV30	TRBJ1-4	TGTGCCTGGACGCCGACAGTGGAGTTTGAAAAACTGTTTTTT	CAWTPTVEFEKLFF
NA	TRBD2	TRBV13	TRBJ2-2	TGTGCCAGCAGCTTCACGCCACTAGCGCTGGGAGACACCGGGGAGCTGTTTTTT	CASSFTPLALGDTGELFF
NA	TRBD2	TRBV6-1	TRBJ2-2	TGTGCCAGCTTCGGACTGGGACTAAGGGAGCTGTTTTTT	CASFGLGLRELFF
NA	NA	TRBV18	TRBJ2-7	TGTGCCAGCTCACTAAACTCTAAGTACGTCGAGCAGTACTTC	CASSLNSKYVEQYF
few	NA	TRBV10-3	TRBJ1-2	TGTGCCATCAGTGTCAGCAGGGGAGGGTCTGATGGCTACACCTTC	CAISVSRGGSDGYTF
many	NA	TRBV5-1	TRBJ1-2	TGCGCCAGCAGTACAGGGCTTGGCTACACCTTC	CASSTGLGYTF
many	TRBD1	TRBV7-2	TRBJ1-6	TGTGCCAGCAGCTTAGGTTTCAGGGGGGTTTCACCCCTCCACTTT	CASSLGFRGVSPLHF
many	TRBD2	TRBV4-1	TRBJ2-3	TGCGCCAGCAGCCAGCTAGCGGACCTTAGCACAGATACGCAGTATTTT	CASSQLADLSTDTQYF
many	TRBD2	TRBV7-3	TRBJ2-7	TGTGCCAGCAGCTTACAAGCGGGATACTACGAGCAGTACTTC	CASSLQAGYYEQYF
many	NA	TRBV20-1	TRBJ2-1	TGCAGTGCTGTCAGGGCGACTTACAATGAGCAGTTCTTC	CSAVRATYNEQFF
many	NA	TRBV11-2	TRBJ2-5	TGTGCCAGCAGCTTAGGCCAGGGAGGAATAGAGACCCAGTACTTC	CASSLGQGGIETQYF
many	NA	TRBV12-5	TRBJ2-3	TGTGCTAGTGGTTTAACCGGGACTCCCCCAGATACGCAGTATTTT	CASGLTGTPPDTQYF
NA	TRBD2	TRBV28	TRBJ2-7	TGTGCCAGCAGTCCCGGACTAGCGGGAGTAAACGAGCAGTACTTC	CASSPGLAGVNEQYF
many	NA	TRBV12-3/TRBV12-4	TRBJ1-2	TGTGCCAGCAGTTTAGGACCCTATGGCTACACCTTC	CASSLGPYGYTF
many	NA	TRBV20-1	TRBJ2-3	TGCAGTGAGAAAGGGGTCGGCACAGATACGCAGTATTTT	CSEKGVGTDTQYF
many	NA	TRBV6-2/TRBV6-3	TRBJ1-1	TGTGCCAGCAGTTACTCTATCGGGGGTAACACTGAAGCTTTCTTT	CASSYSIGGNTEAFF
many	NA	TRBV5-5	TRBJ2-3	TGTGCCAGCAGCCTAGGAACTAGTGGGGACACAGATACGCAGTATTTT	CASSLGTSGDTDTQYF
few	TRBD1	TRBV5-1	TRBJ1-6	TGCGCCAGCAGGCGGGACAGAAATTCACCCCTCCACTTT	CASRRDRNSPLHF
few	TRBD1	TRBV30	TRBJ2-7	TGTGCCTGGAGTCGGACAGGGTTTGGATACGAGCAGTACTTC	CAWSRTGFGYEQYF
many	NA	TRBV29-1	TRBJ1-1	TGCAGCGTTGAGGGCAGGGTGAGCGCTGAAGCTTTCTTT	CSVEGRVSAEAFF
many	TRBD1	TRBV6-8	TRBJ2-7	TGTGCCAGCAGTTTGGACAGGGGGAATTACGAGCAGTACTTC	CASSLDRGNYEQYF
many	NA	TRBV7-9	TRBJ2-2	TGTGCCAGCAGCCACGATCGTAAAGCTGGCACCGGGGAGCTGTTTTTT	CASSHDRKAGTGELFF
NA	TRBD1	TRBV28	TRBJ1-6	TGTGCCAGTTCAGGGGGCTCCTATAATTCACCCCTCCACTTT	CASSGGSYNSPLHF
NA	NA	TRBV10-3	TRBJ2-7	TGTGCCATCAGTTCCAGGGGCGGATCCTACGAGCAGTACTTC	CAISSRGGSYEQYF
many	TRBD1	TRBV11-2	TRBJ2-7	TGTGCCAGCAGCTCACTTAGGGACAGCTCCTACGAGCAGTACTTC	CASSSLRDSSYEQYF
NA	TRBD1	TRBV10-3	TRBJ1-1	TGTGCCATCAGAGGACAGGCTGAAGCTTTCTTT	CAIRGQAEAFF
many	TRBD1	TRBV19	TRBJ2-7	TGTGCCAGTAGTGCCGACAGGGTCCAGCAGTACTTC	CASSADRVQQYF
many	NA	TRBV6-2/TRBV6-3	TRBJ2-6	TGTGCCAGCAGTCCTCCCTGGGGCGCTGGGGCCAACGTCCTGACTTTC	CASSPPWGAGANVLTF
many	NA	TRBV3-1	TRBJ1-2	TGTGCCAGCAGCCAAGTAGCTAACTATGGCTACACCTTC	CASSQVANYGYTF
many	TRBD1	TRBV28	TRBJ1-2	TGTGCCAGCAGGGGGGGACAGAACTATGGCTACACCTTC	CASRGGQNYGYTF
many	NA	TRBV20-1	TRBJ2-5	TGCAGTGCTCCGCCCCTCTATGACGAGACCCAGTACTTC	CSAPPLYDETQYF
many	NA	TRBV5-1	TRBJ2-2	TGCGCCAGCAGCTTGAACGGGGCGACCAACACCGGGGAGCTGTTTTTT	CASSLNGATNTGELFF